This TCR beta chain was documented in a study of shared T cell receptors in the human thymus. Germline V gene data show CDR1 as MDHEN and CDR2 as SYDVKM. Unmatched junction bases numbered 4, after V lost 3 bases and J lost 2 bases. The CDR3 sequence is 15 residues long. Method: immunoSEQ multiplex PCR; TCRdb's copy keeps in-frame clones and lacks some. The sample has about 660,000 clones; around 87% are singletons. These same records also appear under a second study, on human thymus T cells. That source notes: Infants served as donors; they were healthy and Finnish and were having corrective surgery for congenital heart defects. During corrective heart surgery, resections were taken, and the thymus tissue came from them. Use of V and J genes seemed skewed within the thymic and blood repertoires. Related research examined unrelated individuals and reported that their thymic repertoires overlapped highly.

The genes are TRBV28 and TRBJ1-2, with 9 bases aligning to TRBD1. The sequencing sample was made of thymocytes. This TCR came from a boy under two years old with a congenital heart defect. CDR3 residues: CASSLRDRENYGYTF. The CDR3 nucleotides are TGTGCCAGCAGTTTGCGGGACAGGGAAAACTATGGCTACACCTTC.